The next 25 T cell receptor beta chains were all read from a single sample in a study of blood T cell repertoires in COVID-19. Sequenced by immunoSEQ multiplex PCR; TCRdb stores in-frame clones only, minus some. The table shows approximately 50,000 clones, with over 75% occurring only once. Sequenced: peripheral blood. These receptors originate from a man aged 65 to 79 with acute or convalescent COVID-19.

The chain is built from TRBV7-6 and TRBJ2-5, with 10 bases aligning to TRBD2. Looked up from germline, CDR1 is SGHVS and CDR2 is FNYEAQ. The CDR3 runs to 15 residues. Germline trimming cut 6 bases from V and 5 bases from J; bases unmatched to any gene: 9. CDR3 nucleotide sequence: TGTGCCAGCAGTTCTAGCGGGGGCGCTTCGGAGACCCAGTACTTC. Translated, it gives CASSSSGGASETQYF.

The J gene is TRBJ2-7, the V gene TRBV9; D might be TRBD2 (5 bases). The CDR3 spans 16 residues. The V end was cut by 0 bases, the J end by 0 bases, with 13 bases between. From germline, CDR1 is SGDLS and CDR2 YYNGEE. The CDR3 sequence is CASSVAEGSSSYEQYF. The CDR3 DNA is TGTGCCAGCAGCGTAGCTGAGGGCTCCAGCTCCTACGAGCAGTACTTC.

The V gene is TRBV2, the J gene TRBJ1-3; 8 bases agree with TRBD1. CDR3 size: 14 residues. V was pared by 7 bases and J by 6 bases, with 8 bases of the junction left unmatched. Germline CDR1 reads SNHLY; CDR2 reads FYNNEI. DNA of the CDR3: TGTGCCAGCACGGGACAGGCGATCCCAAACACCATATATTTT. It encodes CASTGQAIPNTIYF.

The rearrangement uses TRBV6-2 or TRBV6-3 and TRBJ2-7, with D tentatively TRBD2 (6 bases). The CDR3 totals 14 residues. The V gene's germline CDR1 is MNHEY and CDR2 SVGEGT. Trimming removed 4 bases at V and 4 bases at J, with 14 bases between. The CDR3 DNA reads as TGTGCCAGCAGTTCGTCGGGGGTCGTGTACGAGCAGTACTTC. Its translation: CASSSSGVVYEQYF.

The V and J genes are TRBV4-1 and TRBJ2-5; D perhaps matches TRBD2 (5 bases). Germline loops: CDR1 MGHRA, CDR2 YSYEKL. This CDR3 comprises 15 residues. Trimming left V 1 base short and J 4 bases short, with 13 bases between. The CDR3 DNA sequence: TGCGCCAGCAGCCAAGGCGATGGAGGTCCAGAGACCCAGTACTTC. Translated: CASSQGDGGPETQYF.

The chain recombines TRBV18 with TRBJ1-6; 11 bases map to TRBD1. Germline trimming cut 5 bases from V and 8 bases from J; bases unmatched to any gene: 5. Germline CDR1 reads KGHSH; CDR2 reads LQKENI. This CDR3 spans 15 amino acids. CDR3 region: CASSSGQGVYSPLHF. The CDR3 nucleotides read TGTGCCAGCTCATCGGGACAGGGGGTATATTCACCCCTCCACTTT.

The chain carries TRBV18 and TRBJ1-5; D perhaps matches TRBD1 (6 bases). CDR1 KGHSH and CDR2 LQKENI come from the germline V gene. The CDR3 covers 16 residues. Between the trimmed V and J ends, which lost 3 bases and 7 bases, there was a span of 19 bases. The CDR3 nucleotides are TGTGCCAGCTCACCTTCTGGACAGTCTTTCTGGCAGCCCCAGCATTTT. Its translation: CASSPSGQSFWQPQHF.

The V and J genes are TRBV9 and TRBJ1-1; D gene uncertain. V gave up 4 bases and J gave up 2 bases, with 12 bases separating them. In germline, CDR1 is SGDLS, CDR2 YYNGEE. CDR3 length equals 14 residues. CDR3 DNA: TGTGCCAGCAGCTCCTCGACGGGAAACACTGAAGCTTTCTTT. Translating it yields CASSSSTGNTEAFF.

The chain carries TRBV7-2 and TRBJ2-4; possibly TRBD1 for D (5 bases). The CDR3 spans 13 residues. Germline assignment: CDR1 SGHTA and CDR2 FQGNSA. Trimming pared 6 bases from V and 5 bases from J, leaving 11 bases between. The CDR3 region has the DNA TGTGCCAGCAGTTCAGGGTCAGAAAACATTCAGTACTTC. Protein sequence: CASSSGSENIQYF.

The chain carries TRBV19 and TRBJ1-1, with 9 bases that match TRBD1. Germline CDR1 and CDR2: LNHDA and SQIVND (reference sequence). Trimming cost V 7 bases and J 2 bases; bases outside gene matches: 5. The CDR3 runs to 14 residues. The CDR3 loop reads CASTQGQGNTEAFF. CDR3 coding DNA: TGTGCCAGTACCCAGGGACAGGGAAACACTGAAGCTTTCTTT.

The V call is TRBV18, the J call TRBJ2-7; D perhaps matches TRBD1 (5 bases). Trimming cost V 3 bases and J 0 bases, with 12 bases left between them. In germline, CDR1 is KGHSH, CDR2 LQKENI. This CDR3 spans 15 amino acids. The CDR3 DNA follows: TGTGCCAGCTCACCTCCCGCAGGGTCCTCCTACGAGCAGTACTTC. It is translated as CASSPPAGSSYEQYF. Using reference TRBV18 and TRBJ2-7 for the parts outside the CDR3, the full variable domain is NAGVMQNPRHLVRRRGQEARLRCSPMKGHSHVYWYRQLPEEGLKFMVYLQKENIIDESGMPKERFSAEFPKEGPSILRIQQVVRGDSAAYFCASSPPAGSSYEQYFGPGTRLTVT.

The chain couples TRBV10-3 to TRBJ1-2, with 7 bases aligning to TRBD1. Germline trimming cut 2 bases from V and 3 bases from J; bases unmatched to any gene: 0. This CDR3 comprises 13 residues. Per germline, CDR1 ENHRY and CDR2 SYGVKD. In DNA, the CDR3 is TGTGCCATCAGTGAGACAGGGGACTATGGCTACACCTTC. Translated: CAISETGDYGYTF.

This clone was seen only once. The gene calls are TRBV28 and TRBJ1-2, with D perhaps TRBD1 (5 bases). Trimming pared 6 bases from V and 4 bases from J, leaving 12 bases between. CDR1 and CDR2 from the germline V gene are MDHEN and SYDVKM. CDR3 length: 13 residues. CDR3 nucleotide sequence: TGTGCCAGCAGAAGTTACCAGGGCTATGGCTACACCTTC. Translation: CASRSYQGYGYTF.

The gene calls are TRBV20-1 and TRBJ1-1; D call uncertain. The CDR3 sequence is 12 residues long. CDR1 DFQATT and CDR2 SNEGSKA come from the germline V gene (reference sequence). The germline V and J ends were trimmed by 3 bases and 5 bases, with 10 bases remaining between them. The DNA for the CDR3 is TGCAGTGCTAGTGCAGGATGGACTGAAGCTTTCTTT. The encoded protein is CSASAGWTEAFF.

The rearrangement joins TRBV7-2 to TRBJ2-5, with TRBD2 as a possible D gene (6 bases). Germline V gene data show CDR1 as SGHTA and CDR2 as FQGNSA. The CDR3 contains 14 residues. Trimming stripped 5 bases from V and 1 base from J, with 11 bases between. The CDR3 bases are TGTGCCAGCAGCCCCTCGACTAGCCAAGAGACCCAGTACTTC. Protein product: CASSPSTSQETQYF.

The chain recombines TRBV30 with TRBJ1-4, with D possibly matching TRBD1 (6 bases). This CDR3 spans 16 amino acids. The V end was cut by 4 bases, the J end by 12 bases, with 27 bases between. The germline V gene has CDR1 GTSNPN and CDR2 SVGIG (reference sequence). The CDR3 bases are TGTGCCTGGAACCCACTCCCACAGGGTCCTGGGGCGGAACTGTTTTTT. This sequence encodes CAWNPLPQGPGAELFF.

This chain joins TRBV28 and TRBJ1-2, with 9 bases that match TRBD1. The CDR3 length is 16 residues. The ends lost 2 bases at V and 6 bases at J; junction bases unmatched: 10. The germline V gene encodes CDR1 MDHEN and CDR2 SYDVKM. The CDR3 loop is CASSLITLGQGNGYTF. The CDR3 DNA reads as TGTGCCAGCAGTTTAATCACCCTGGGACAGGGTAATGGCTACACCTTC.

The J gene is TRBJ2-1, the V gene TRBV9; a possible D gene is TRBD2 (6 bases). The germline V and J ends were trimmed by 0 bases and 9 bases, with 19 bases remaining between them. Germline loops: CDR1 SGDLS, CDR2 YYNGEE. The CDR3 is made up of 16 amino acids. The CDR3 loop is CASSVATGGPRGEQFF. CDR3 bases: TGTGCCAGCAGCGTAGCTACAGGTGGCCCGCGGGGTGAGCAGTTCTTC. The entire variable domain, with the rest obtained from reference TRBV9 and TRBJ2-1, is as follows: DSGVTQTPKHLITATGQRVTLRCSPRSGDLSVYWYQQSLDQGLQFLIQYYNGEERAKGNILERFSAQQFPDLHSELNLSSLELGDSALYFCASSVATGGPRGEQFFGPGTRLTVL.

The V gene is TRBV6-1, the J gene TRBJ1-2; 9 positions match TRBD1. CDR1 and CDR2 (germline): MNHNS, SASEGT. Trimming cost V 4 bases and J 8 bases; bases outside gene matches: 14. CDR3 length equals 16 residues. As DNA, the CDR3 is TGTGCCAGCAGTGCCCCGTTGGGGACAGGGAGAGGAGGCTACACCTTC. Its protein is CASSAPLGTGRGGYTF.

The chain carries TRBV11-2 and TRBJ2-2, with D maybe TRBD2 (5 bases). Trimming removed 0 bases at V and 7 bases at J, with 18 bases between. The CDR3 runs to 17 residues. Germline loops: CDR1 SGHAT, CDR2 FQNNGV. The CDR3 bases are TGTGCCAGCAGCTTAGACCGTATCAAGAGGGCGGGCGGGGAGCTGTTTTTT. Translation: CASSLDRIKRAGGELFF.

The genes are TRBV5-6 and TRBJ2-3, with TRBD1 matching 7 bases. From germline, CDR1 is SGHDT and CDR2 YYEEEE. The CDR3 runs 16 residues. Trimming cost V 2 bases and J 0 bases; bases outside gene matches: 6. The CDR3 nucleotides read TGTGCCAGCAGCTTTCCCGGGACAGCGAGCACAGATACGCAGTATTTT. Translation: CASSFPGTASTDTQYF.

This chain uses TRBV18 with TRBJ1-2; D call uncertain. V lost 2 bases and J lost 8, with 12 bases in between. The CDR3 is 13 residues long. Germline V gene lookup returns CDR1 KGHSH and CDR2 LQKENI. The CDR3 spells CASSPAQVVGYTF. In nucleotides, the CDR3 is TGTGCCAGCTCACCAGCCCAGGTTGTAGGCTACACCTTC.

This clone has just a few counts. J is TRBJ1-1 and V is TRBV14; tentatively, D is TRBD1 (6 bases). This CDR3 has 15 amino acids. V was pared by 4 bases and J by 2 bases, with 14 bases between. CDR1 is SGHDN, CDR2 FVKESK, per germline. The chain's CDR3 is CASSPGQRYNTEAFF. CDR3 bases: TGTGCCAGCAGCCCTGGACAGCGGTACAACACTGAAGCTTTCTTT. Using reference TRBV14 and TRBJ1-1 for the parts outside the CDR3, the full variable domain is EAGVTQFPSHSVIEKGQTVTLRCDPISGHDNLYWYRRVMGKEIKFLLHFVKESKQDESGMPNNRFLAERTGGTYSTLKVQPAELEDSGVYFCASSPGQRYNTEAFFGQGTRLTVV.

The chain employs TRBV7-6 and TRBJ2-7, with 9 positions matching TRBD1. With 2 bases clipped from V and 10 bases from J, the junction kept 15 bases outside the gene matches. The CDR3 has 16 amino acids. Germline V lookup: CDR1 SGHVS, CDR2 FNYEAQ. CDR3 residues: CASSLRSGTGNILQYF. The DNA for the CDR3 is TGTGCCAGCAGCTTACGATCCGGGACAGGGAATATCCTTCAGTACTTC.

In its sample, this clone was seen a few times. V is TRBV7-8 and J is TRBJ2-4; tentative D call: TRBD1 (6 bases). In germline, CDR1 is SGHVS, CDR2 FQNEAQ. V lost 2 bases, J lost 1 base, and 9 bases lay in between. The CDR3 contains 15 residues. CDR3 nucleotides: TGTGCCAGCAGCTTACGTAGGGGGGCCAAAAACATTCAGTACTTC. Translating gives CASSLRRGAKNIQYF.